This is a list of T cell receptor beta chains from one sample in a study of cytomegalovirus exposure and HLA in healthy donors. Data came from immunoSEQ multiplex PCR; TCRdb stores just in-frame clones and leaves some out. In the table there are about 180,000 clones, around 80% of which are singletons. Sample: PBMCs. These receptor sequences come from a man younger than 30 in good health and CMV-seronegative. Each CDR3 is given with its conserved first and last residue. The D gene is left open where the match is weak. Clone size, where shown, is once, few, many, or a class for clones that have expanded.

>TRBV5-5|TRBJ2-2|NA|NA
CASSFSGTGELFF
TGTGCCAGCAGCTTTAGTGGCACCGGGGAGCTGTTTTTT
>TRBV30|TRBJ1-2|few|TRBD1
CASTGDRLYGYTF
TGTGCCTCGACTGGGGACAGACTCTATGGCTACACCTTC
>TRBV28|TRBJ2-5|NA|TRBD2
CASTTTLGLAGGGETQYF
TGTGCCAGCACCACAACCCTGGGACTAGCGGGAGGAGGAGAGACCCAGTACTTC
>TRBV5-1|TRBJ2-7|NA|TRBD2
CASSSTSGAPYEQYF
TGCGCCAGCAGTTCGACTAGCGGGGCCCCCTACGAGCAGTACTTC
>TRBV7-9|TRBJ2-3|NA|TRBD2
CASSLALAGGHPDTQYF
TGTGCCAGCAGCTTAGCACTAGCGGGGGGGCACCCAGATACGCAGTATTTT
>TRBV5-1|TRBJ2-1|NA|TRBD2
CASSLEASGIYNEQFF
TGCGCCAGCAGCTTGGAGGCTAGCGGGATATACAATGAGCAGTTCTTC
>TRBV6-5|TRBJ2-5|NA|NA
CASSYVGPGQETQYF
TGTGCCAGCAGTTACGTAGGCCCCGGGCAAGAGACCCAGTACTTC
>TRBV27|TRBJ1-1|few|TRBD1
CASSLGQFMNTEAFF
TGTGCCAGCAGTCTGGGACAGTTTATGAACACTGAAGCTTTCTTT
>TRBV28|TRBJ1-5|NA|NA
CASWGGDQPQHF
TGTGCCAGCTGGGGGGGTGATCAGCCCCAGCATTTT
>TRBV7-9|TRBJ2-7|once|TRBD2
CASSLEGEGYYEQYF
TGTGCCAGCAGCTTAGAAGGGGAGGGATACTACGAGCAGTACTTC
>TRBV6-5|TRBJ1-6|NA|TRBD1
CASSYTGQGESPLHF
TGTGCCAGCAGTTACACCGGACAGGGCGAGTCACCCCTCCACTTT
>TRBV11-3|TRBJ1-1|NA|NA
CASSLNRDTEAFF
TGTGCCAGCAGCTTAAACAGGGACACTGAAGCTTTCTTT
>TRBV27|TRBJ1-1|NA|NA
CASRAGIGVLDTEAFF
TGTGCCAGCCGGGCAGGGATAGGTGTGTTGGACACTGAAGCTTTCTTT
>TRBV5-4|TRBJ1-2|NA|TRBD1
CASSLGGTGGDYGYTF
TGTGCCAGCAGCTTGGGAGGGACAGGGGGCGACTATGGCTACACCTTC
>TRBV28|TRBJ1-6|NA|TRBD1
CASSHPGTGSSPLHF
TGTGCCAGCAGTCACCCCGGGACAGGGAGTTCACCCCTCCACTTT
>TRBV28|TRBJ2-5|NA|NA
CASSSQRRSQETQYF
TGTGCCAGCAGCTCCCAGCGGAGGAGCCAAGAGACCCAGTACTTC
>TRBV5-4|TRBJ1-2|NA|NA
CASSFRQGLDGYTF
TGTGCCAGCAGCTTTCGTCAGGGTTTGGATGGCTACACCTTC
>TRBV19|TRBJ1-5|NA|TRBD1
CASRLNVGGTGNQPQHF
TGTGCCAGCCGACTGAATGTGGGGGGGACAGGGAATCAGCCCCAGCATTTT
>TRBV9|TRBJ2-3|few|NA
CASSAGPTDTQYF
TGTGCCAGCAGCGCTGGGCCCACAGATACGCAGTATTTT
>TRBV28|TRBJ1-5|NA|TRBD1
CASTSTGGGKQPQHF
TGTGCCAGCACCTCCACAGGGGGGGGGAAACAGCCCCAGCATTTT
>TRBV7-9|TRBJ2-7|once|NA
CASSSQRGSNEQYF
TGTGCCAGCAGCTCCCAAAGGGGGAGCAACGAGCAGTACTTC
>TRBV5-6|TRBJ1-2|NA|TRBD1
CASSLEDRRAGYGYTF
TGTGCCAGCAGCTTGGAGGACAGGCGGGCCGGCTATGGCTACACCTTC
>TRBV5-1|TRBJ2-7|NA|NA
CASSLEGGVAAISYEQYF
TGCGCCAGCAGCTTGGAGGGTGGGGTAGCGGCCATATCCTACGAGCAGTACTTC
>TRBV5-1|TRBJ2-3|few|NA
CASSLAPLNTQYF
TGCGCCAGCAGCTTGGCACCGCTAAATACGCAGTATTTT
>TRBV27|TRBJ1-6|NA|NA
CASCHTTSYNSPLHF
TGTGCCAGCTGTCATACTACCTCCTATAATTCACCCCTCCACTTT
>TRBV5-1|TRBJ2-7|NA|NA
CASTDDSYEQYF
TGCGCCAGCACCGACGACTCCTACGAGCAGTACTTC
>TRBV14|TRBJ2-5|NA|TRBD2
CASSQDWLAGKETQYF
TGTGCCAGCAGCCAAGATTGGCTAGCGGGAAAAGAGACCCAGTACTTC
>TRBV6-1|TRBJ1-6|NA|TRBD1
CASSEGQGQSPLHF
TGTGCCAGCAGTGAGGGACAGGGGCAATCACCCCTCCACTTT
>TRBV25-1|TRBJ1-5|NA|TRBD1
CASSPSRVGTGGNQPQHF
TGTGCCAGCAGCCCTTCGCGCGTCGGGACAGGGGGCAATCAGCCCCAGCATTTT
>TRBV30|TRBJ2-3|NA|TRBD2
CAWSTGGNTQYF
TGTGCCTGGAGTACGGGGGGTAATACGCAGTATTTT
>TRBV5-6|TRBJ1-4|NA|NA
CASSPHGPNEKLFF
TGTGCCAGCAGCCCTCATGGGCCGAATGAAAAACTGTTTTTT
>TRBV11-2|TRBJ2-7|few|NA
CASSQDWSSYEQYF
TGTGCCAGCAGCCAGGACTGGAGCTCCTACGAGCAGTACTTC
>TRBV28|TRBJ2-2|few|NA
CASSHRSPGGTGELFF
TGTGCCAGCAGTCACCGGTCCCCCGGAGGGACCGGGGAGCTGTTTTTT
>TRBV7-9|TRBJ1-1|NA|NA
CASSLGGLAMNTEAFF
TGTGCCAGCAGCTTAGGGGGCCTGGCGATGAACACTGAAGCTTTCTTT
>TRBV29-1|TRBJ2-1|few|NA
CSVAHIPRGSEQFF
TGCAGCGTGGCGCATATCCCTAGAGGGAGTGAGCAGTTCTTC
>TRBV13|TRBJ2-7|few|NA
CASQGPGSATSSYEQYF
TGTGCCAGCCAGGGGCCGGGGTCGGCCACCAGCTCCTACGAGCAGTACTTC